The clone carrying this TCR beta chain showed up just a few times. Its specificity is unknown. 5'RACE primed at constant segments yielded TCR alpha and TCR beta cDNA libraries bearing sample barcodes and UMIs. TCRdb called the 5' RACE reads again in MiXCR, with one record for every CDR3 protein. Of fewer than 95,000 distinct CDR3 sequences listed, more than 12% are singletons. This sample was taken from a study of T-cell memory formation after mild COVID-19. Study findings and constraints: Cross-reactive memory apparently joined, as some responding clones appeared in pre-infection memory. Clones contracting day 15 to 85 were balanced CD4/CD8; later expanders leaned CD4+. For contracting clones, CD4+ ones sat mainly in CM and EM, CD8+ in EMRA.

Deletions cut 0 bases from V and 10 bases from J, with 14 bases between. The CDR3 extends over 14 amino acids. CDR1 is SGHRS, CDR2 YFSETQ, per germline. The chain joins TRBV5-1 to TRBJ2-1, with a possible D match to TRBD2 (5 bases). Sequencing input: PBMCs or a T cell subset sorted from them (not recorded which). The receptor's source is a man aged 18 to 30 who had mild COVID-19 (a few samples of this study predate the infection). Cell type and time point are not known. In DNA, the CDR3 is TGCGCCAGCAGCTTGGCCGGGCCGACGGGGGAGCAGTTCTTC. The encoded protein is CASSLAGPTGEQFF.